This T cell receptor beta chain emerged from a study of lymphopenia after photon versus proton radiotherapy. Study findings and constraints: Survival link was tested only in deceased patients; proton benefit remains a possibility. After lymphocyte nadir, photon-treated repertoires showed oligoclonal expansion, especially CD8+ Temra. A bigger post-nadir fall in TCR diversity correlated inversely with survival time in deceased patients. Relative stability marked proton patients; photon patients lost diversity and naive cells.

With respect to this clone: Its antigen is as yet unknown.

This table comes from immunoSEQ multiplex PCR, and its TCRdb copy is limited to in-frame clones, with some not included. The sample includes 25,000 to 35,000 clones, approximately 87% of them seen just once. The CDR3 is 12 amino acids. V was shortened by 5 bases and J by 8 bases, with 12 bases between the two germline ends. Germline V gene data show CDR1 as SQVTM and CDR2 as ANQGSEA. This TCR came from a woman aged 60-70 years with cholangiocarcinoma. Some clones in this sample may be carry-over from other donors' samples. Sequencing used peripheral blood, obtained from a patient treated with proton-based radiotherapy. The rearrangement uses TRBV29-1 and TRBJ2-2; unclear D gene. The CDR3 is CSVWPLGGELFF. For the CDR3, the DNA is TGCAGCGTTTGGCCCTTGGGAGGGGAGCTGTTTTTT.